A selection of T cell receptor beta chains follows, all from one sample in a study of blood T cell repertoires in COVID-19. Using immunoSEQ multiplex PCR, the repertoire was profiled, and TCRdb retains in-frame clones only, with some absent. The sample has 130,000 to 150,000 clones, approximately 90% seen once; the top ten hold 3.5% to 4.5%. Sequencing input: peripheral blood. These receptors came from a woman between 40 and 55 years old with acute or convalescent COVID-19. CDR3s include the opening cysteine and the closing phenylalanine or tryptophan. D genes are given only for firm matches. Part of the rows lack a size; the others show once, few, many or a class for expanded clones.

>TRBJ2-5|.|TRBV12-1|.
CASSPGTGGGETQYF
>TRBJ1-5|few|TRBV27|TRBD1
CASRAWTGDDQPQHF
>TRBJ2-2|.|TRBV7-2|.
CASSLEGGANTGELFF
>TRBJ2-7|.|TRBV28|.
CASSFRAYEQYF
>TRBJ2-1|once|TRBV6-5|TRBD1
CASSYGGTGGSNEQFF
>TRBJ1-2|.|TRBV5-1|.
CASSLGTALRDGYTF
>TRBJ1-1|once|TRBV6-5|.
CASSLQGRAEAFF
>TRBJ1-2|.|TRBV19|TRBD1
CASSATGGADGYTF
>TRBJ1-6|.|TRBV5-5|TRBD1
CASSSGQGYNSPLHF
>TRBJ1-4|once|TRBV4-1|TRBD1
CASCRPRQGSVEKLFF
>TRBJ1-3|.|TRBV27|TRBD1
CASKGTERNTIYF
>TRBJ1-3|.|TRBV10-3|TRBD1
CAIASTGVGGNTIYF
>TRBJ2-7|.|TRBV20-1|TRBD1
CSASSDRGPGEQYF
>TRBJ1-5|.|TRBV3-1/TRBV3-2|.
CASSQDPGWGLPRPQHF
>TRBJ1-4|.|TRBV28|.
CAITPRTLTNEKLFF
>TRBJ2-7|.|TRBV10-1|TRBD1
CASSEGTGGFYEQYF
>TRBJ1-1|few|TRBV7-6|TRBD1
CASSTRQGYWNTEAFF
>TRBJ2-7|.|TRBV27|.
CASSFGRQGYEQYF
>TRBJ1-6|.|TRBV2|.
CASRRTVNSPLHF